This T cell receptor beta chain was retrieved from a study of blood T cell repertoires in COVID-19. Overall study: Specimens from acute and convalescent COVID-19 originated in the United States, Italy and Spain. PBMCs, B-cell-depleted T cells, or T cells were the source of the cDNA or gDNA that made up the material.

Seattle-derived patients entered the study during active infection and were followed longitudinally. Per the authors' pipeline: Amplification with reference gene primers provided the estimates of nucleated cell counts. Using immunoSEQ multiplex PCR, the repertoire was profiled, and TCRdb retains in-frame clones only, with some absent. D and trimming were read from the DNA, whereas the V and J calls and clone size are those reported in that table. The sample consists of around 340,000 clones, approximately 89% of them appearing once. This clone was counted once. The length of the CDR3 is 14 residues. Germline V gene lookup returns CDR1 SNHLY and CDR2 FYNNEI. The ends lost 6 bases at V and 4 bases at J; junction bases unmatched: 6.

The clonotype comes from a woman aged 55-70 years with COVID-19, enrolled during active disease. Sequencing was carried out using peripheral blood. The chain uses TRBV2 and TRBJ1-2; 9 bases match TRBD1. CDR3 bases: TGTGCCAGCAGGGGGACAGGGAGACTCTATGGCTACACCTTC. This codes for CASRGTGRLYGYTF.